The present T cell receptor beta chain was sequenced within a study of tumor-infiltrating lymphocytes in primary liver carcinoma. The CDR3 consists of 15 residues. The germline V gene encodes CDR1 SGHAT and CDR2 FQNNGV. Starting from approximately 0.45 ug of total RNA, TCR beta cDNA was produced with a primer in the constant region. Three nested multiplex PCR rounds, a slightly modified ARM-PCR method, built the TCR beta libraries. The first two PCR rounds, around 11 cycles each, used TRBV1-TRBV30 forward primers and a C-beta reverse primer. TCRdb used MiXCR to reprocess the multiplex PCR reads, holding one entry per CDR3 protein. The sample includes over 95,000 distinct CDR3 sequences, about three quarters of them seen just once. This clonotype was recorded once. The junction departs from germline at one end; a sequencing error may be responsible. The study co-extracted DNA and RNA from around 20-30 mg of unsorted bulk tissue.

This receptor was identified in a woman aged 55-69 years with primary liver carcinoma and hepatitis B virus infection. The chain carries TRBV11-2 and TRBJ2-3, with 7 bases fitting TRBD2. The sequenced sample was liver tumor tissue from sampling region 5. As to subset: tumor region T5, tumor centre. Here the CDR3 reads CASRLSATSTDTQYF. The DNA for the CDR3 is TGTGCCAGCAGACTCTCTGCGACTAGCACGGATACGCAGTATTTT. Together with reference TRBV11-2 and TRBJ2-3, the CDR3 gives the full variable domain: EAGVAQSPRYKIIEKRQSVAFWCNPISGHATLYWYQQILGQGPKLLIQFQNNGVVDDSQLPKDRFSAERLKGVDSTLKIQPAKLEDSAVYLCASRLSATSTDTQYFGPGTRLTVL.